Below are 7 T cell receptor beta chains sequenced from a single sample in a study of blood T cells in healthy people across ages. Combining a sample-barcoded 5' primer with a J-beta primer mix, a second PCR ran for about 7 to 12 cycles. MiXCR, run by TCRdb on the 5' RACE reads, gives a single entry per CDR3 protein. The table has 1.8 million or so distinct CDR3 sequences, roughly two fifths seen once. The sequenced material came from blood. Receptor source: a human donor in good health.

In its sample, this clonotype was seen a few times. The V gene is TRBV9, the J gene TRBJ2-4; 9 bases agree with TRBD2. Germline CDR1 and CDR2: SGDLS and YYNGEE. J gave up 1 base and V 4 bases, and 12 bases lay outside the gene matches. The CDR3 sequence is 18 residues long. The CDR3 nucleotides read TGTGCCAGCAGCCTGGGAATAGCGGGGGCTGGGGCCAAAAACATTCAGTACTTC. This sequence encodes CASSLGIAGAGAKNIQYF.

The gene calls are TRBV20-1 and TRBJ1-5; D is possibly TRBD1 (5 bases). This CDR3 is 13 amino acids long. The V gene lost 2 bases and the J gene lost 7 bases, with 12 bases spanning the gap. The germline V gene has CDR1 DFQATT and CDR2 SNEGSKA (reference sequence). The DNA for the CDR3 is TGCAGTGCTAGATCCGATAGGGGACAGCCCCAGCATTTT. This sequence encodes CSARSDRGQPQHF.

The chain joins TRBV15 to TRBJ1-1; D is undetermined. CDR1 is LNHNV and CDR2 is YYDKDF in the germline V gene (reference sequence). Trimming shortened V by 0 bases and J by 11 bases, and 13 bases separated the two germline ends. The CDR3 is 13 amino acids. The DNA of the CDR3 is TGTGCCACCAGCAGAGATAGGACGGCGAGGGCTTTCTTT. Encoded protein: CATSRDRTARAFF.

This sequence joins TRBV4-3 and TRBJ1-1, with 8 bases lining up with TRBD1. V lost 0 bases and J lost 0; bases outside the gene matches: 6. Germline V CDR1 and CDR2: LGHNA, YSLEER. The CDR3 consists of 17 residues. The CDR3 loop reads CASSQEPSGGLNTEAFF. The CDR3 DNA is TGCGCCAGCAGCCAAGAACCCTCAGGGGGCCTGAACACTGAAGCTTTCTTT.

CDR3 amino acids: CASRRLRDQPQHF. For the CDR3, the DNA is TGTGCCAGCAGAAGACTAAGGGATCAGCCCCAGCATTTT. The V gene is TRBV2, the J gene TRBJ1-5; D ambiguous. CDR1 and CDR2 (germline): SNHLY, FYNNEI. Trimming removed 6 bases at V and 5 bases at J, with 11 bases between. This CDR3 has 13 amino acids.

This clonotype was seen ten or more times. This rearrangement joins TRBV7-2 to TRBJ1-5; no clear D gene. The CDR3 has 13 residues. The V gene lost 2 bases and the J gene lost 5 bases, with 7 bases spanning the gap. Germline V gene lookup returns CDR1 SGHTA and CDR2 FQGNSA. Written as DNA, the CDR3 is TGTGCCAGCAGCTTAAGACGGGATCAGCCCCAGCATTTT. This codes for CASSLRRDQPQHF.

The chain couples TRBV5-4 to TRBJ2-5; weak D call: TRBD2 (5 bases). Trimming shortened V by 2 bases and J by 5 bases, and 13 bases separated the two germline ends. The germline CDR1 and CDR2 sequences are SGHNT and YYREEE (reference sequence). The CDR3 sequence is 14 residues long. This CDR3 reads CASSLKSGTETQYF. The CDR3 nucleotides read TGTGCCAGCAGCTTAAAGAGCGGCACGGAGACCCAGTACTTC. The full variable domain, its missing parts supplied by reference TRBV5-4 and TRBJ2-5, is ETGVTQSPTHLIKTRGQQVTLRCSSQSGHNTVSWYQQALGQGPQFIFQYYREEENGRGNFPPRFSGLQFPNYSSELNVNALELDDSALYLCASSLKSGTETQYFGPGTRLLVL.